This is a list of T cell receptor beta chains from one sample in a study of cytomegalovirus exposure and HLA in healthy donors. TCRdb's table, derived via immunoSEQ multiplex PCR, lists solely in-frame clones and lacks some. The sample has about 220,000 clones; around 80% are singletons. The sequenced material came from PBMCs. The receptors come from a woman younger than 45 in good health and CMV-seropositive. Each CDR3 is given with its conserved first and last residue. The D gene is left open where the match is weak. Clone size is stated in some rows and not others, as once, few, many or a class when expanded.

NA	TRBV30	13	TRBD1	TRBJ2-3	TGTGCCTGGACCGACAGGGGATCGAATACGCAGTATTTT	CAWTDRGSNTQYF
NA	TRBV2	13	NA	TRBJ1-1	TGTGCCAACTGGGCGGGGGGAGGCACTGAAGCTTTCTTT	CANWAGGGTEAFF
NA	TRBV5-1	13	TRBD1	TRBJ1-1	TGCGCCAGCAGCTTAACAGGGGACACTGAAGCTTTCTTT	CASSLTGDTEAFF
NA	TRBV14	14	NA	TRBJ1-3	TGTGCCAGCAGCCACGCCATTTCTGGAAACACCATATATTTT	CASSHAISGNTIYF
once	TRBV4-1	14	NA	TRBJ1-1	TGCGCCAGCAGCCATCCCCGGGGAAACACTGAAGCTTTCTTT	CASSHPRGNTEAFF
NA	TRBV28	14	NA	TRBJ2-3	TGTGCCAGCAGTTTCCTAGGAAACACAGATACGCAGTATTTT	CASSFLGNTDTQYF
once	TRBV5-1	14	NA	TRBJ1-1	TGCGCCAGCGACACCCGGGCCCCGAACACTGAAGCTTTCTTT	CASDTRAPNTEAFF
NA	TRBV7-9	18	TRBD1	TRBJ1-2	TGTGCCAGCAGCTTAGATAGGGGCCTAACAGGGGCCAACTATGGCTACACCTTC	CASSLDRGLTGANYGYTF
NA	TRBV4-1	17	NA	TRBJ1-5	TGCGCCAGCAGCCAAGATGGGGACCTCCTTCGAGGCCAGCCCCAGCATTTT	CASSQDGDLLRGQPQHF
NA	TRBV27	17	TRBD2	TRBJ2-1	TGTGCCAGCAGTTCCACCACCGGACTAGCGAGCTCAAATGAGCAGTTCTTC	CASSSTTGLASSNEQFF
NA	TRBV27	15	NA	TRBJ2-1	TGTGCCAGCAGTTTTGGCGGGCTCGCCTACAATGAGCAGTTCTTC	CASSFGGLAYNEQFF
NA	TRBV28	13	NA	TRBJ2-7	TGTGCCAGCAGTTTAACAGACAAGTACGAGCAGTACTTC	CASSLTDKYEQYF
few	TRBV10-3	11	TRBD1	TRBJ1-2	TGTGCCATCGGACAGGATATGGGCTACACCTTC	CAIGQDMGYTF
NA	TRBV27	14	NA	TRBJ1-1	TGTGCCAGCAGTTTGCGGGGCGCTTCGGCTGAAGCTTTCTTT	CASSLRGASAEAFF
NA	TRBV10-3	15	TRBD1	TRBJ2-5	TGTGCCATCAGTGCGTCGACAGGGGGTACTGAGACCCAGTACTTC	CAISASTGGTETQYF
NA	TRBV29-1	16	TRBD1	TRBJ1-1	TGCAGCGTTCACGGGAGGGGGACAGGGAGGGGTACTGAAGCTTTCTTT	CSVHGRGTGRGTEAFF
NA	TRBV6-6	12	NA	TRBJ1-2	TGTGCCAGCGGCCTGAAGGTGAGGGGCTACACCTTC	CASGLKVRGYTF
few	TRBV5-8	12	NA	TRBJ2-1	TGTGCCAGCAGCTTGTTTGGTTCGGCGCAGTTCTTC	CASSLFGSAQFF
NA	TRBV2	15	NA	TRBJ1-1	TGTGCCAGCAGGAATCAAGTAGTTAGGAACACTGAAGCTTTCTTT	CASRNQVVRNTEAFF
NA	TRBV5-6	18	TRBD2	TRBJ2-3	TGTGCCAGCAGCTCATACCGTAGGGGCGGGAGGGCCGAGGATACGCAGTATTTT	CASSSYRRGGRAEDTQYF